This TCR beta chain was recovered during a study of control samples from healthy donors and cancer patients. Libraries were prepared by immunoSEQ multiplex PCR; TCRdb keeps only in-frame clonotypes and omits some of them. The sample includes about 120,000 clones, 80% to 90% of them seen just once. J gave up 4 bases and V 5 bases, and 4 bases lay outside the gene matches. The V gene's germline CDR1 is SGHTA and CDR2 FQGNSA. This CDR3 spans 14 amino acids. The sequenced sample was blood. V and J are TRBV7-2 and TRBJ1-5; 8 nucleotides align to TRBD1. The source is a young man in good health. The CDR3 loop is CASSPRQGNQPQHF. CDR3 nucleotide sequence: TGTGCCAGCAGCCCCCGACAGGGGAATCAGCCCCAGCATTTT.